Listed here are 14 T cell receptor beta chains from one sample, sequenced in a study of cytomegalovirus exposure and HLA in healthy donors. PCR was performed using 60 Vbeta and 13 Jbeta primers. Assay used: immunoSEQ multiplex PCR; TCRdb lists only in-frame clones, some missing. The table has 150,000 to 250,000 clones, roughly 85% seen once. The material sequenced was PBMCs. All receptors derive from a woman aged 45 to 65 in good health and CMV-seronegative.

The chain links TRBV5-5 to TRBJ2-5, with TRBD1 as a possible D gene (6 bases). Germline CDR1 reads SGHKS; CDR2 reads YYEKEE (reference sequence). The CDR3 has 13 residues. V was cut by 3 bases and J by 5 bases, with 11 bases left in between. CDR3: CASSSWDTETQYF. The DNA for the CDR3 is TGTGCCAGCAGCTCGTGGGACACGGAGACCCAGTACTTC.

The chain recombines TRBV6-5 with TRBJ1-1; maybe TRBD1 (5 bases). V lost 6 bases, J lost 1 base, and 12 bases lay in between. CDR1 and CDR2 from the germline V gene are MNHEY and SVGAGI. This CDR3 is built from 14 residues. CDR3 amino acids: CASRRDLSNTEAFF. CDR3 DNA sequence: TGTGCCAGCAGGCGGGACCTCTCGAACACTGAAGCTTTCTTT.

In DNA, the CDR3 is TGTGCCAGCAGCTATGGGACAGGGGTTCAAGAGACCCAGTACTTC. The encoded protein is CASSYGTGVQETQYF. The chain joins TRBV7-9 to TRBJ2-5; 10 bases fit TRBD1. With 4 bases clipped from V and 2 bases from J, the junction kept 4 bases outside the gene matches. Germline V gene data show CDR1 as SEHNR and CDR2 as FQNEAQ (reference sequence). The CDR3 is 15 residues long.

The chain joins TRBV5-8 to TRBJ1-5; tentative D call: TRBD1 (5 bases). With 0 bases removed from V and 2 bases from J, the gap between germline ends came to 15 bases. Germline V gene data show CDR1 as SGHTS and CDR2 as YDEGEE. This CDR3 comprises 17 residues. CDR3 sequence: CASSLALLGRGNQPQHF. CDR3 bases: TGTGCCAGCAGCTTGGCCTTACTTGGCAGGGGCAATCAGCCCCAGCATTTT.

To note about this clone: Relative to the germline gene, one junction end is altered; a read error may explain this. This chain uses TRBV6-1 with TRBJ1-2, with unresolved D. The CDR3 has 15 amino acids. Germline CDR1 is MNHNS and CDR2 is SASEGT. The CDR3: CASSEALGSNYGHTF. In nucleotides, the CDR3 is TGTGCCAGCAGTGAAGCGCTCGGGTCTAACTATGGCCACACCTTC.

The chain uses TRBV2 and TRBJ2-2, with a possible D match to TRBD1 (6 bases). The germline CDR1 and CDR2 sequences are SNHLY and FYNNEI. Trimming shortened V by 8 bases and J by 7 bases, and 14 bases separated the two germline ends. The CDR3 has 13 amino acids. CDR3 DNA sequence: TGTGCCAGCCGCCCGCAGGGGATCGGGGAGCTGTTTTTT. Encoded protein: CASRPQGIGELFF.

This clone was seen just once. This chain connects TRBV6-8 to TRBJ1-5; TRBD1 agrees at 9 bases. CDR3 size: 15 residues. Germline V gene lookup returns CDR1 MNHGY and CDR2 SAAAGT. Unmatched junction bases numbered 16, after V lost 10 bases and J lost 9 bases. CDR3 sequence reads: CANLRTGASLRPQHF. The CDR3 region has the DNA TGTGCCAATCTGAGGACAGGGGCCTCCCTTAGGCCCCAGCATTTT.

The chain combines TRBV27 with TRBJ2-3; the match to TRBD2 covers 7 bases. Trimming took 3 bases from V and 9 from J; bases not matched to a gene: 9. This CDR3 has 14 residues. Per germline, CDR1 MNHEY and CDR2 SMNVEV (reference sequence). The CDR3 nucleotides are TGTGCCAGCAGTTTGGGAGGGGTTCGTGGGACGCAGTATTTT. Translation: CASSLGGVRGTQYF.

The rearrangement joins TRBV27 to TRBJ1-5, with D perhaps matching TRBD1 (5 bases). The V gene's germline CDR1 is MNHEY and CDR2 SMNVEV (reference sequence). The CDR3 spans 17 residues. V was clipped by 6 bases and J by 0 bases, with 18 bases between them. CDR3 amino acids: CASRKGTGEYSNQPQHF. In DNA, the CDR3 is TGTGCCAGCAGAAAGGGGACGGGAGAATATAGCAATCAGCCCCAGCATTTT.

The chain has TRBV5-1 and TRBJ2-2; no clear D gene. This CDR3 region has 15 residues. Trimming took off 1 base at V and 0 bases at J, with 7 bases between the two ends. Germline V lookup: CDR1 SGHRS, CDR2 YFSETQ. CDR3 amino acids: CASSLTVANTGELFF. CDR3 DNA: TGCGCCAGCAGCTTGACGGTCGCGAACACCGGGGAGCTGTTTTTT.

This chain links TRBV10-3 with TRBJ2-7, with TRBD1 identical over 7 bases. The CDR3 length is 13 residues. Germline V CDR1 and CDR2: ENHRY, SYGVKD. Trimming at V came to 10 bases and at J to 3 bases, leaving 9 bases not matched to a gene. CDR3 bases: TGTGCCACTGAGGGACAGCAAAACTACGAGCAGTACTTC. As protein: CATEGQQNYEQYF.

The sample holds a few counts of this clone. J is TRBJ2-5 and V is TRBV28; D may match TRBD1 or TRBD2 (5 bases each). The tail of the sequence fits TRBJ2-7 better, so the J call may be wrong. Germline loops: CDR1 MDHEN, CDR2 SYDVKM. This CDR3 has 14 amino acids. In nucleotides, the CDR3 is TGTGCCAGCAGTTCCGGTGGGGGCTCCTACGAGCAGTACTTC. It encodes CASSSGGGSYEQYF.

The chain couples TRBV30 to TRBJ1-6, with D hard to call. The V gene lost 0 bases and the J gene lost 7 bases, with 7 bases spanning the gap. Per germline, CDR1 GTSNPN and CDR2 SVGIG (reference sequence). CDR3 size: 13 residues. CDR3 sequence (DNA): TGTGCCTGGAGTGTACTGGAGAATTCACCCCTCCACTTT. Translated: CAWSVLENSPLHF.

The chain joins TRBV19 to TRBJ2-1; TRBD1 aligns across 9 bases. CDR1 is LNHDA, CDR2 SQIVND, per germline (reference sequence). CDR3 length: 14 residues. The trim removed 4 bases at V and 8 bases at J, leaving 6 bases unmatched. This CDR3 reads CASSTRGQGHEQFF. In nucleotides, the CDR3 is TGTGCCAGTAGTACTAGGGGACAGGGACATGAGCAGTTCTTC.